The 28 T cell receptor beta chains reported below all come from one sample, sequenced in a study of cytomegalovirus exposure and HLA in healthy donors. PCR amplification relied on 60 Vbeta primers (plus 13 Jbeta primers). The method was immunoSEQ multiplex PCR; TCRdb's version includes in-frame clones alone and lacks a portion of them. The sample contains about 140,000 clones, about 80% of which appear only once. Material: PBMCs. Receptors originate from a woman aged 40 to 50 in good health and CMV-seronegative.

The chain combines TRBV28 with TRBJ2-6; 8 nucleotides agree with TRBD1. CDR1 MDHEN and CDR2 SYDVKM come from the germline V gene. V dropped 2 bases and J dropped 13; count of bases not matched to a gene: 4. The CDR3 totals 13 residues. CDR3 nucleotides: TGTGCCAGCAGTTTAGACAGGGGAACAGTCCTGACTTTC. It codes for CASSLDRGTVLTF.

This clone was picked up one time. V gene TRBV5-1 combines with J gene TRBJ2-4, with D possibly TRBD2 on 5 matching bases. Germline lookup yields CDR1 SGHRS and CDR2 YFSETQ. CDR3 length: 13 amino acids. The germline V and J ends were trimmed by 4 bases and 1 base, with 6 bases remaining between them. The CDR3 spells CASSTGAKNIQYF. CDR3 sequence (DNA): TGCGCCAGCAGCACGGGGGCCAAAAACATTCAGTACTTC.

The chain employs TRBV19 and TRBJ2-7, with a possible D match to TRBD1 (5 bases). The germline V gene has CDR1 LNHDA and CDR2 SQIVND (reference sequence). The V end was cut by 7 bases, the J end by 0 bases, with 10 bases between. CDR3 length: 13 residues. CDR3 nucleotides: TGTGCCAGTAAGAGACAGAACTCCTACGAGCAGTACTTC. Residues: CASKRQNSYEQYF. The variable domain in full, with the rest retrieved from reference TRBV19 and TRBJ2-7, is DGGITQSPKYLFRKEGQNVTLSCEQNLNHDAMYWYRQDPGQGLRLIYYSQIVNDFQKGDIAEGYSVSREKKESFPLTVTSAQKNPTAFYLCASKRQNSYEQYFGPGTRLTVT.

CDR3: CASTLAGGLNTGELFF. The CDR3 region has the DNA TGCGCCAGCACCCTAGCGGGAGGATTGAACACCGGGGAGCTGTTTTTT. V gene TRBV4-1 combines with J gene TRBJ2-2; 11 bases map to TRBD2. Germline V gene data show CDR1 as MGHRA and CDR2 as YSYEKL. J was trimmed by 1 base and V by 7 bases; bases with no gene match: 5. There are 16 residues in the CDR3.

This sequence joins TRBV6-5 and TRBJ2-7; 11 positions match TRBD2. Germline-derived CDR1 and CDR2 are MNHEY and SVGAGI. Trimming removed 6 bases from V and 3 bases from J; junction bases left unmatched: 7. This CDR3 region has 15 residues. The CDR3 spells CASSRRGTSGYEQYF. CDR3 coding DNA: TGTGCCAGCAGCAGGAGAGGGACTAGCGGCTACGAGCAGTACTTC.

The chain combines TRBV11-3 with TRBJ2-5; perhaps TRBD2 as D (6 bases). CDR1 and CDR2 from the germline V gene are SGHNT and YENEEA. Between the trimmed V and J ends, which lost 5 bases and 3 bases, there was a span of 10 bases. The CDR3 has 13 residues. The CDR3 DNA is TGTGCCAGCAGCGCCGGACTAAAAGAGACCCAGTACTTC. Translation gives CASSAGLKETQYF. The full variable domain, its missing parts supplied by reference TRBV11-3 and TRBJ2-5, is EAGVVQSPRYKIIEKKQPVAFWCNPISGHNTLYWYLQNLGQGPELLIRYENEEAVDDSQLPKDRFSAERLKGVDSTLKIQPAELGDSAVYLCASSAGLKETQYFGPGTRLLVL.

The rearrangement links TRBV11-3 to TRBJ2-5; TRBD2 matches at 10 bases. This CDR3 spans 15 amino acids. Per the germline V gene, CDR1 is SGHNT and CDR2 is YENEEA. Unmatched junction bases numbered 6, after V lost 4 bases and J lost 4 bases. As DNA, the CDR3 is TGTGCCAGCAGCTCCAGAGCGGGAGGGATAGAGACCCAGTACTTC. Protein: CASSSRAGGIETQYF.

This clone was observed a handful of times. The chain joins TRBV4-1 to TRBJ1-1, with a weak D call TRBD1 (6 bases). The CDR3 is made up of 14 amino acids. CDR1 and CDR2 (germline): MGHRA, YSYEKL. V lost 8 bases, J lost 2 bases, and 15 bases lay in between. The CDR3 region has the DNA TGCGCCAGCCGATCAACAGGGTCAAACACTGAAGCTTTCTTT. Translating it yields CASRSTGSNTEAFF.

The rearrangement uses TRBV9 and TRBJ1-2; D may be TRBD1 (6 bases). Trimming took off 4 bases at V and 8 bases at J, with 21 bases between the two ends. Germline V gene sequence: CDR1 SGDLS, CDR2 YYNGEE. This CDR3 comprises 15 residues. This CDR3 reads CASSNSPTGIGGYTF. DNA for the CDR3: TGTGCCAGCAGCAACAGTCCCACAGGGATCGGGGGCTACACCTTC.

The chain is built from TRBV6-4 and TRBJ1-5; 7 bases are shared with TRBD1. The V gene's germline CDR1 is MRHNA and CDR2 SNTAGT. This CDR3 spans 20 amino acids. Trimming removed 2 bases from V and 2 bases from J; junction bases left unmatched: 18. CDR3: CASSDHTWGTDKGCNQPQHF. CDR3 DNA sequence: TGTGCCAGCAGTGACCACACCTGGGGGACAGACAAAGGGTGCAATCAGCCCCAGCATTTT.

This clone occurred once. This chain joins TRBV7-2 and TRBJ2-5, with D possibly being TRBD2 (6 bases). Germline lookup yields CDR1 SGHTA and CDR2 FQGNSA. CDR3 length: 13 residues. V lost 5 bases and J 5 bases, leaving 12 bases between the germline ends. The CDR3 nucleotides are TGTGCCAGCAGCCCACGGGGGTGGGAGACCCAGTACTTC. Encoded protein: CASSPRGWETQYF.

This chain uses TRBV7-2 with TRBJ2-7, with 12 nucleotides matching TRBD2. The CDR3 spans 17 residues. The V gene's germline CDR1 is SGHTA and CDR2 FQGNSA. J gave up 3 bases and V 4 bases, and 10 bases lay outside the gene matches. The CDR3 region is CASSSSLAGGFLYEQYF. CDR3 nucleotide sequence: TGTGCCAGCAGCTCGTCACTAGCGGGAGGATTTCTCTACGAGCAGTACTTC.

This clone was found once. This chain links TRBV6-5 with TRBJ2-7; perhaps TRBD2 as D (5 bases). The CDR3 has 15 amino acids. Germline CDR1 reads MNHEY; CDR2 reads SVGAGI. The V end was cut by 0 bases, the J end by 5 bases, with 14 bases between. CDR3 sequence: CASSYSIGLGNEQYF. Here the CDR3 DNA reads TGTGCCAGCAGTTACTCGATTGGACTGGGAAACGAGCAGTACTTC.

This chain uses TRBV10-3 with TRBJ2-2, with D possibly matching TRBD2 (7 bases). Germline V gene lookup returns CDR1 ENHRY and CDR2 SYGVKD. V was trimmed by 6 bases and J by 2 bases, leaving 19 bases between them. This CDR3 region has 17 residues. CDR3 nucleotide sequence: TGTGCCATCAGGGGGTCTCCGGGGGGCGGAAACACCGGGGAGCTGTTTTTT. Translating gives CAIRGSPGGGNTGELFF.

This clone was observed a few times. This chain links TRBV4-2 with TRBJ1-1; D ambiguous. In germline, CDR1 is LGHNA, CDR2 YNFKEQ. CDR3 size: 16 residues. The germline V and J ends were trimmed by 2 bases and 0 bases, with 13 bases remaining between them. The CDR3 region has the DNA TGTGCCAGCAGCCAAATTTCGCGGGGATTGAACACTGAAGCTTTCTTT. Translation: CASSQISRGLNTEAFF.

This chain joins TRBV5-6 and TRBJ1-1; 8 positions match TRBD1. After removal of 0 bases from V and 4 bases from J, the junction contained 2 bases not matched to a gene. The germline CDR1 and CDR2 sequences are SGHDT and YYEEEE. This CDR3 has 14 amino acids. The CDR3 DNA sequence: TGTGCCAGCAGCTTGGGCAGGGGGCTCACTGAAGCTTTCTTT. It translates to CASSLGRGLTEAFF.

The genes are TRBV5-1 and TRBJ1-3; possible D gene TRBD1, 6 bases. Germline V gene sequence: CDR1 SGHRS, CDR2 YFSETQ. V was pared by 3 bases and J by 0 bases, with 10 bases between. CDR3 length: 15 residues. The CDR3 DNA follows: TGCGCCAGCAGCTATTCAGGGGACTCTGGAAACACCATATATTTT. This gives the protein CASSYSGDSGNTIYF.

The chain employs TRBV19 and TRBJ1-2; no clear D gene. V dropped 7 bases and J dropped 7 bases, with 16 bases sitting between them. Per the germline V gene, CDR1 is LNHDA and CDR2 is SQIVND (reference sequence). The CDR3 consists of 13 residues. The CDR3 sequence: CASTRGGDGGYTF. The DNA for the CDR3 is TGTGCCAGTACTCGAGGAGGCGACGGTGGCTACACCTTC.

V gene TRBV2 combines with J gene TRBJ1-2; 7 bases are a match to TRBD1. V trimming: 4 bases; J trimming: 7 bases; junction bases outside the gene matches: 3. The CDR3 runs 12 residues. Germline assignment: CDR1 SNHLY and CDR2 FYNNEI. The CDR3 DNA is TGTGCCAGCAGTGCGGACAGGCCTGGCTACACCTTC. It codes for CASSADRPGYTF.

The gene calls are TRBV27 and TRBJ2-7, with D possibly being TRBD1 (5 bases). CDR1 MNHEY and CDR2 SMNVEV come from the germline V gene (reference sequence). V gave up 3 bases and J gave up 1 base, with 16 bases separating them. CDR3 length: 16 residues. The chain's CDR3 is CASSFIGKGVSYEQYF. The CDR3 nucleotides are TGTGCCAGCAGTTTTATCGGTAAAGGGGTTTCCTACGAGCAGTACTTC.

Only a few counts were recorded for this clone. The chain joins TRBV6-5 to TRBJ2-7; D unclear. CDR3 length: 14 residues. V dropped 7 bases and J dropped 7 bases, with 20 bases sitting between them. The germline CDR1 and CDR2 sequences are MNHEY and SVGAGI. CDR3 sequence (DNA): TGTGCCAGCATTGGTCCCCTTAGTTCGTCTGAGCAGTACTTC. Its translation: CASIGPLSSSEQYF.

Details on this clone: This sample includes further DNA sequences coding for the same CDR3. This CDR3 is CASSVAMNTEAFF. The CDR3, as DNA: TGTGCCAGCAGCGTAGCCATGAACACTGAAGCTTTCTTT. V and J are TRBV9 and TRBJ1-1, with no clear D. The CDR3 covers 13 residues. Trimming removed 0 bases from V and 0 bases from J, with 3 bases in between. Germline CDR1 reads SGDLS; CDR2 reads YYNGEE.

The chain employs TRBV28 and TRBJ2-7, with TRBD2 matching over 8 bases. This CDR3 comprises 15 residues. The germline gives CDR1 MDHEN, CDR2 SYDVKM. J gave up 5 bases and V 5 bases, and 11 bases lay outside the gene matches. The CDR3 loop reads CASSLLAEGSHEQYF. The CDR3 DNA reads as TGTGCCAGCAGTCTACTAGCGGAAGGGAGCCACGAGCAGTACTTC.

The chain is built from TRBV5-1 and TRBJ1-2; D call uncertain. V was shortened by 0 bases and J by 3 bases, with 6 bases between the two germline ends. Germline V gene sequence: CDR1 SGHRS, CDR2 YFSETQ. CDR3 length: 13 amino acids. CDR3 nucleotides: TGCGCCAGCAGCTTGGCCCCCGACTATGGCTACACCTTC. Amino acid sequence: CASSLAPDYGYTF.

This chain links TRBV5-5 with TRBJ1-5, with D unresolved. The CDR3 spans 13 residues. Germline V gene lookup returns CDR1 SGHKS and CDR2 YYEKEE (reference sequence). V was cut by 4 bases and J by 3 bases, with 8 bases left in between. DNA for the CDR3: TGTGCCAGCAGCGGAGGGCCCAATCAGCCCCAGCATTTT. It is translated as CASSGGPNQPQHF.

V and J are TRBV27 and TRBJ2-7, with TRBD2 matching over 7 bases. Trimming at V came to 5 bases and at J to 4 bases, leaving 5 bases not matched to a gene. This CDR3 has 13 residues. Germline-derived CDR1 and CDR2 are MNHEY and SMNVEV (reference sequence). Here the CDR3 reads CASSGGEPYEQYF. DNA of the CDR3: TGTGCCAGCAGTGGGGGGGAACCTTACGAGCAGTACTTC.

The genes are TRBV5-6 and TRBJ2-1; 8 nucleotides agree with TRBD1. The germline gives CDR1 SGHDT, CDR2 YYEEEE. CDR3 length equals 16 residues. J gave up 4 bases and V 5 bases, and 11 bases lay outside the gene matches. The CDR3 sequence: CASRALPDRDYNEQFF. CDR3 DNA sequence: TGTGCCAGCAGAGCCCTTCCGGACAGGGATTACAATGAGCAGTTCTTC.

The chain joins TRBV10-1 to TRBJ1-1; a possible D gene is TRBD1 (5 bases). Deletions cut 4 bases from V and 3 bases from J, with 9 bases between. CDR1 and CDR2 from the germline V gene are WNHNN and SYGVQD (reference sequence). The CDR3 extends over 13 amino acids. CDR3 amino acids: CASSAGWDTEAFF. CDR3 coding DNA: TGCGCCAGCAGTGCAGGGTGGGACACTGAAGCTTTCTTT.